A single sample is the source of the 19 T cell receptor beta chains below, sequenced in a study of a mutant IDH1 vaccine in newly diagnosed glioma. Their target antigens are unknown. TCRdb's table, derived via immunoSEQ multiplex PCR, lists solely in-frame clones and lacks some. Of around 34,000 clones detected, 45% to 70% appear once; the ten largest clones hold approximately 10%. Time point in this sample: week 5, during vaccination. Every single dose of the vaccine, 300 ug of mutant IDH1 20-mer peptide, came with topical imiquimod. Specimen: PBMCs, collected from a glioma patient whose treatment included an IDH1 peptide vaccine. Receptors were obtained from a woman aged 18-35 years with glioma.

This chain joins TRBV19 and TRBJ2-5; 8 positions agree with TRBD2. The V gene end was trimmed by 3 bases and the J gene end by 1 base; junction bases not matched to a gene: 1. This CDR3 is built from 14 residues. Germline values: CDR1 LNHDA, CDR2 SQIVND (reference sequence). The CDR3 reads CASSIGGGQETQYF. The CDR3 DNA reads as TGTGCCAGTAGTATCGGGGGGGGCCAAGAGACCCAGTACTTC.

The chain employs TRBV29-1 and TRBJ2-2; the D gene is possibly TRBD1 (6 bases). CDR1 is SQVTM, CDR2 ANQGSEA, per germline. The CDR3 sequence is 14 residues long. Trimming pared 4 bases from V and 1 base from J, leaving 10 bases between. CDR3 amino acids: CSVAGALNTGELFF. The CDR3 DNA reads TGCAGCGTTGCAGGGGCGCTGAACACCGGGGAGCTGTTTTTT.

The V gene is TRBV19, the J gene TRBJ2-2, with a tentative D call TRBD1 (6 bases). Trimming cost V 6 bases and J 3 bases, with 11 bases left between them. Germline V CDR1 and CDR2: LNHDA, SQIVND (reference sequence). The CDR3 runs to 14 residues. The CDR3 nucleotides are TGTGCCAGTAGCGAGGGACACTACACCGGGGAGCTGTTTTTT. Amino acid sequence: CASSEGHYTGELFF.

The chain couples TRBV11-3 to TRBJ2-7; the D is unclear. Per the germline V gene, CDR1 is SGHNT and CDR2 is YENEEA. Trimming took 3 bases from V and 4 from J, leaving 7 bases between them. The CDR3 has 12 amino acids. The CDR3 reads CASSFSWYEQYF. As DNA, the CDR3 is TGTGCCAGCAGCTTCAGCTGGTACGAGCAGTACTTC.

This chain uses TRBV6-5 with TRBJ2-3; 8 bases align to TRBD2. CDR3 length equals 16 residues. Per germline, CDR1 MNHEY and CDR2 SVGAGI. V was pared by 0 bases and J by 2 bases, with 4 bases of the junction left unmatched. Here the CDR3 DNA reads TGTGCCAGCAGTTACTCTGCGCGGGGGGTCACAGATACGCAGTATTTT. It codes for CASSYSARGVTDTQYF.

This clone has only a few counts. The chain uses TRBV2 and TRBJ2-2; 7 bases agree with TRBD2. Per the germline V gene, CDR1 is SNHLY and CDR2 is FYNNEI. The CDR3 is 16 amino acids. Trimming took 1 base from V and 1 from J; bases not matched to a gene: 3. The CDR3 bases are TGTGCCAGCAGTGAAGTGTCTAGCGGGAACACCGGGGAGCTGTTTTTT. It yields the protein CASSEVSSGNTGELFF.

This clone appeared a few times. The V gene is TRBV7-2, the J gene TRBJ1-1; D is perhaps TRBD1 (6 bases). V lost 1 base to trimming and J lost 1 base, with 10 bases between them. Germline V gene sequence: CDR1 SGHTA, CDR2 FQGNSA. This CDR3 has 15 residues. As DNA, the CDR3 is TGTGCCAGCAGCTTAGTTCAGGGGCCGAACACTGAAGCTTTCTTT. It translates to CASSLVQGPNTEAFF.

This clone was seen a handful of times. V and J are TRBV2 and TRBJ1-1; the D is unclear. CDR3 length: 12 residues. Germline V CDR1 and CDR2: SNHLY, FYNNEI. V was trimmed by 7 bases and J by 0 bases, leaving 6 bases between them. The CDR3 loop reads CASTKMNTEAFF. DNA for the CDR3: TGTGCCAGCACCAAGATGAACACTGAAGCTTTCTTT.

This clone was found once. V gene TRBV7-6 combines with J gene TRBJ2-7; 8 bases fit TRBD2. The CDR3 consists of 14 residues. Losses at the gene ends were 5 bases for V and 6 bases for J; bases not matched to a gene: 9. Germline lookup yields CDR1 SGHVS and CDR2 FNYEAQ. As DNA, the CDR3 is TGTGCCAGCAGCCCCGGGGGGGGCCCCCTCGAGCAGTACTTC. It is translated as CASSPGGGPLEQYF. The full variable domain, in which reference TRBV7-6 and TRBJ2-7 provide the parts outside the CDR3, is GAGVSQSPRYKVTKRGQDVALRCDPISGHVSLYWYRQALGQGPEFLTYFNYEAQQDKSGLPNDRFSAERPEGSISTLTIQRTEQRDSAMYRCASSPGGGPLEQYFGPGTRLTVT.

The chain joins TRBV18 to TRBJ2-5; D unresolved. The germline CDR1 and CDR2 sequences are KGHSH and LQKENI. V was clipped by 2 bases and J by 5 bases, with 9 bases between them. The CDR3 is 13 residues long. The CDR3 sequence: CASSPSIRETQYF. CDR3 nucleotides: TGTGCCAGCTCACCATCGATAAGGGAGACCCAGTACTTC.

J is TRBJ2-1 and V is TRBV6-1; D is unclear. The CDR3 is 13 residues long. V was trimmed by 8 bases and J by 0 bases, leaving 8 bases between them. Germline assignment: CDR1 MNHNS and CDR2 SASEGT. CDR3 sequence: CASATSSYNEQFF. The CDR3 coding sequence is TGTGCCAGCGCAACGAGCTCCTACAATGAGCAGTTCTTC.

The gene calls are TRBV6-5 and TRBJ1-2, with no clear D. The V end lost 7 bases, the J end lost 1 base, and 7 bases lay between the germline ends. Per germline, CDR1 MNHEY and CDR2 SVGAGI. The CDR3 consists of 12 residues. CDR3 loop: CASKAFNYGYTF. CDR3 sequence (DNA): TGTGCCAGCAAGGCATTTAACTATGGCTACACCTTC.

V and J are TRBV19 and TRBJ2-2; 8 nucleotides match TRBD1. Germline V gene sequence: CDR1 LNHDA, CDR2 SQIVND (reference sequence). V shed 6 bases, J shed 1 base, and the junction held 10 bases outside the gene matches. The CDR3 loop spans 17 amino acids. CDR3 loop: CASRTDGGTGNTGELFF. The CDR3 nucleotides are TGTGCCAGTAGAACAGACGGCGGGACAGGGAACACCGGGGAGCTGTTTTTT. The variable domain in full, completed from reference TRBV19 and TRBJ2-2, reads DGGITQSPKYLFRKEGQNVTLSCEQNLNHDAMYWYRQDPGQGLRLIYYSQIVNDFQKGDIAEGYSVSREKKESFPLTVTSAQKNPTAFYLCASRTDGGTGNTGELFFGEGSRLTVL.

This clone was seen just once. The chain is built from TRBV5-1 and TRBJ2-3, with D tentatively TRBD1 or TRBD2 (5 bases each). The V gene's germline CDR1 is SGHRS and CDR2 YFSETQ. V gave up 2 bases and J gave up 0 bases, with 10 bases separating them. CDR3 length: 15 residues. In DNA, the CDR3 is TGCGCCAGCAGCTTTGGGGGAATGAGCACAGATACGCAGTATTTT. Encoded protein: CASSFGGMSTDTQYF.

The chain recombines TRBV19 with TRBJ2-3, with 12 positions matching TRBD2. Per the germline V gene, CDR1 is LNHDA and CDR2 is SQIVND (reference sequence). The CDR3 has 16 amino acids. The V segment lost 5 bases and the J segment 0 bases; nucleotides outside the gene matches: 3. The CDR3 reads CASSRGTSGSTDTQYF. CDR3 nucleotides: TGTGCCAGTAGTCGAGGGACTAGCGGGAGCACAGATACGCAGTATTTT.

The chain is built from TRBV4-1 and TRBJ1-1; D is unresolved. Germline V gives CDR1 MGHRA, CDR2 YSYEKL. CDR3 length: 12 amino acids. The V gene lost 1 base and the J gene lost 7 bases, with 7 bases spanning the gap. In DNA, the CDR3 is TGCGCCAGCAGCCAAGGGAGGGATGAAGCTTTCTTT. It is translated as CASSQGRDEAFF.

In the case of this clone: One end of the junction does not line up with germline, which may come from a read error. This chain connects TRBV7-7 to TRBJ2-3, with TRBD2 identical over 11 bases. The CDR3 runs 15 residues. Germline V gene data show CDR1 as SSHAT and CDR2 as FNYEAQ (reference sequence). CDR3: CASSWGLAATDTQYF. The DNA of the CDR3 is TGTGCTAGCAGCTGGGGACTAGCGGCGACAGATACGCAGTATTTT. Filled out from reference TRBV7-7 and TRBJ2-3, the complete variable domain reads GAGVSQSPRYKVTKRGQDVTLRCDPISSHATLYWYQQALGQGPEFLTYFNYEAQPDKSGLPSDRFSAERPEGSISTLTIQRTEQRDSAMYRCASSWGLAATDTQYFGPGTRLTVL.

V and J are TRBV7-2 and TRBJ2-7, with D hard to call. V lost 3 bases, J lost 0 bases, and 9 bases lay in between. In germline, CDR1 is SGHTA, CDR2 FQGNSA. The CDR3 consists of 14 residues. This CDR3 reads CASSFIEDSYEQYF. CDR3 coding DNA: TGTGCCAGCAGCTTTATTGAAGACTCCTACGAGCAGTACTTC. Using reference TRBV7-2 and TRBJ2-7 for the parts outside the CDR3, the full variable domain is GAGVSQSPSNKVTEKGKDVELRCDPISGHTALYWYRQSLGQGLEFLIYFQGNSAPDKSGLPSDRFSAERTGGSVSTLTIQRTQQEDSAVYLCASSFIEDSYEQYFGPGTRLTVT.

The chain employs TRBV7-2 and TRBJ1-2; D unclear. From germline, CDR1 is SGHTA and CDR2 FQGNSA. This CDR3 is 15 amino acids long. Trimming took off 4 bases at V and 6 bases at J, with 18 bases between the two ends. The CDR3 is CASSWKGGESDGYTF. The CDR3 coding sequence is TGTGCCAGCAGCTGGAAAGGTGGCGAGAGTGATGGCTACACCTTC.